Here is one T cell receptor beta chain with its context. Its antigen is currently unknown. This specimen comes from a study of regulatory T cells in long-lasting Graves disease. Arm-PCR with iRepertoire HTBI primers amplified the CDR3 regions for these TCR beta libraries. MiXCR, run by TCRdb on the multiplex PCR reads, gives a single entry per CDR3 protein. Of under 500,000 distinct CDR3 sequences detected, about 17% appear once; the ten largest clones hold over 8.5%. Germline loops: CDR1 MDHEN, CDR2 SYDVKM. The germline V and J ends were trimmed by 5 bases and 1 base, with 14 bases remaining between them. CDR3 length equals 15 residues. Study outcomes and limitations: Whereas 1,000 or so public clonotypes were shared by new patients, persistent patients shared more, at 2,500 to 3,500.

As for time point: newly diagnosed GD, antithyroid drugs for less than 3 months. Making the TCR library involved RNA that had been extracted from PBMCs. The patients were enrolled through endocrinology in Xi'an, China. These data were also filed under a second study, of T cells in Graves' hyperthyroidism and ophthalmopathy. This second study says: Clinical symptoms, serum thyroxine, TRAb, thyroid ultrasound and orbital computed tomography established diagnosis.

The chain couples TRBV28 to TRBJ2-5; a possible D gene is TRBD2 (5 bases). The clonotype comes from a woman aged 25 to 39 with Graves disease. Specimen: peripheral blood mononuclear cells (PBMCs), collected at new diagnosis, from a patient treated with antithyroid drugs. CDR3 protein: CASSTPLGSQETQYF. In DNA form, the CDR3 reads TGTGCCAGCAGTACCCCCCTAGGGAGCCAAGAGACCCAGTACTTC.